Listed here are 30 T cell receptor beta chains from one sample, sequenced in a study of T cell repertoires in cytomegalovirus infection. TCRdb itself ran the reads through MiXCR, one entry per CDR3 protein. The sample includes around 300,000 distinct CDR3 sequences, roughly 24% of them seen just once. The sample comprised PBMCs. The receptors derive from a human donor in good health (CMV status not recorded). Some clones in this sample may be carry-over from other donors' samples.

The CDR3 region has the DNA TGCAGCGCACAGACAGGGGGCTTGACCAAAAACATTCAGTACTTC. Translated, it gives CSAQTGGLTKNIQYF. This sequence joins TRBV29-1 and TRBJ2-4; 10 positions agree with TRBD1. Germline CDR1 is SQVTM and CDR2 is ANQGSEA. J lost 2 bases, V lost 7 bases, and 8 bases had no gene match. The CDR3 runs 15 residues.

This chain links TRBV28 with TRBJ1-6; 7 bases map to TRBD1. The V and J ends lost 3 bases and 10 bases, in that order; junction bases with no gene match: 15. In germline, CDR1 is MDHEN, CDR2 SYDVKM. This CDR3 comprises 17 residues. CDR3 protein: CASSFLQTGKNVSPLHF. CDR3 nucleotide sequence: TGTGCCAGCAGTTTCCTCCAGACAGGGAAAAATGTCTCACCCCTCCACTTT.

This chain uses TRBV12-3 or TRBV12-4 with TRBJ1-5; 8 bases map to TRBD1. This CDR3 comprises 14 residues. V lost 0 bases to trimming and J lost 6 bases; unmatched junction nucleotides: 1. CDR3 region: CASSLARGRQPQHF. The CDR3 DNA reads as TGTGCCAGCAGTTTAGCCAGGGGGCGTCAGCCCCAGCATTTT.

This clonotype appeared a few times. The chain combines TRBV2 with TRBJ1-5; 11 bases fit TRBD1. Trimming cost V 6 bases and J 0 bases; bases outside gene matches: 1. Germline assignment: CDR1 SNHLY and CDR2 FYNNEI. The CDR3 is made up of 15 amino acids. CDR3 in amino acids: CASRGTGGSNQPQHF. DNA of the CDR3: TGTGCCAGCAGGGGGACAGGGGGTAGCAATCAGCCCCAGCATTTT. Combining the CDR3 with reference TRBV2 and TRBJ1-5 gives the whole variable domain EPEVTQTPSHQVTQMGQEVILRCVPISNHLYFYWYRQILGQKVEFLVSFYNNEISEKSEIFDDQFSVERPDGSNFTLKIRSTKLEDSAMYFCASRGTGGSNQPQHFGDGTRLSIL.

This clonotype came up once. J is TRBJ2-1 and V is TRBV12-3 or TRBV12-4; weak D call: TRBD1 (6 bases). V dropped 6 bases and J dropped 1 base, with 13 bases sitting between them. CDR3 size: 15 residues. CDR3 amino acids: CASRSDSGSYNEQFF. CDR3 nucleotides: TGTGCCAGCAGGTCGGACAGTGGGTCCTACAATGAGCAGTTCTTC.

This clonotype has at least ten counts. CDR3 in amino acids: CASSQDGDRGAADTQYF. DNA of the CDR3: TGTGCCAGCAGCCAAGATGGGGACAGGGGAGCCGCAGATACGCAGTATTTT. The chain employs TRBV4-2 and TRBJ2-3; TRBD1 aligns across 10 bases. Germline V gives CDR1 LGHNA, CDR2 YNFKEQ. The CDR3 spans 17 residues. J was trimmed by 4 bases and V by 0 bases; bases with no gene match: 7.

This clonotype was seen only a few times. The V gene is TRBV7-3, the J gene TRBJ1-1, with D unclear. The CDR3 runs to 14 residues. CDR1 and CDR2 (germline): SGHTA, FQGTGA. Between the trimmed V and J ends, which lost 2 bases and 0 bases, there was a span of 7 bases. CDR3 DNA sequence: TGTGCCAGCAGCTTATCGGCGGTGAACACTGAAGCTTTCTTT. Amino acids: CASSLSAVNTEAFF.

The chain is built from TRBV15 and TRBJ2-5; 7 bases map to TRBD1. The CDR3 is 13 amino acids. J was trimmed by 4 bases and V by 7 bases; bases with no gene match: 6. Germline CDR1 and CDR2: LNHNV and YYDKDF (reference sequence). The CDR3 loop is CATNRGESETQYF. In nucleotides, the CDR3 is TGTGCCACCAACAGGGGAGAGTCAGAGACCCAGTACTTC.

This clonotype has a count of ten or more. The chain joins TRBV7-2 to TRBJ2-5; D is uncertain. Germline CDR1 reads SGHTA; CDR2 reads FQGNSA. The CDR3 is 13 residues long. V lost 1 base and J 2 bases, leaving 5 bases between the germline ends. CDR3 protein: CASSLVGQETQYF. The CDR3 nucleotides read TGTGCCAGCAGCTTAGTAGGGCAAGAGACCCAGTACTTC.

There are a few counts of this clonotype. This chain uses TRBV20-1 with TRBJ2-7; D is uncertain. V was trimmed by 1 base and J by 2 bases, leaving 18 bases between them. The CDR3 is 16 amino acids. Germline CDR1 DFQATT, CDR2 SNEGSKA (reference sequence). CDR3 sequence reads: CSARGLGRMDTYEQYF. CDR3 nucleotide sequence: TGCAGTGCTAGAGGGCTTGGACGGATGGATACCTACGAGCAGTACTTC.

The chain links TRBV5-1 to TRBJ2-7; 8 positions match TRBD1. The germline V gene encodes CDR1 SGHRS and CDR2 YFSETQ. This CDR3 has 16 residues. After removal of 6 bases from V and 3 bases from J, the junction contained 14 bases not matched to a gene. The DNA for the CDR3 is TGCGCCAGCACATCAGATATAGGACAGGGACACTACGAGCAGTACTTC. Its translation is CASTSDIGQGHYEQYF.

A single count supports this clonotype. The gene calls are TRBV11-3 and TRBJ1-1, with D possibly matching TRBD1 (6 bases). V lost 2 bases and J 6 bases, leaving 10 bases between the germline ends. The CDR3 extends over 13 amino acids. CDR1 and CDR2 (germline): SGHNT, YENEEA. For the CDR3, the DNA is TGTGCCAGCAGCTTAACAGGGAGCGCTGAAGCTTTCTTT. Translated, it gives CASSLTGSAEAFF. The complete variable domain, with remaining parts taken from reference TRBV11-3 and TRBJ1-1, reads EAGVVQSPRYKIIEKKQPVAFWCNPISGHNTLYWYLQNLGQGPELLIRYENEEAVDDSQLPKDRFSAERLKGVDSTLKIQPAELGDSAVYLCASSLTGSAEAFFGQGTRLTVV.

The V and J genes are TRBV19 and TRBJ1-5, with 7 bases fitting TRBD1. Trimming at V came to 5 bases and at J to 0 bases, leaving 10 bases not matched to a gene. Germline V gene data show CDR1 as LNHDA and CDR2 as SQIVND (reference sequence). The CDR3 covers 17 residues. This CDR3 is CASSRGGRGSSNQPQHF. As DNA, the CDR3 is TGTGCCAGTAGTCGTGGCGGCAGGGGGTCTAGCAATCAGCCCCAGCATTTT.

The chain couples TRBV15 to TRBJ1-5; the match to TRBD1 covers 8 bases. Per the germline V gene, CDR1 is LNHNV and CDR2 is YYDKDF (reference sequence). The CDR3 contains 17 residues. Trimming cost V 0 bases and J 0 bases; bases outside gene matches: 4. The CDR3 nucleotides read TGTGCCACCAGCAGAGACCGGGACAGGTATAGCAATCAGCCCCAGCATTTT. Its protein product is CATSRDRDRYSNQPQHF.

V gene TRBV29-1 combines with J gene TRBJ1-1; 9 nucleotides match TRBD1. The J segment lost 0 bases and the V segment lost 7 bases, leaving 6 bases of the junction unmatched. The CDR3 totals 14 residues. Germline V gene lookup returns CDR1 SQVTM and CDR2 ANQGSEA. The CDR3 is CSARDRVMNTEAFF. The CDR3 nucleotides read TGCAGCGCAAGGGACAGGGTCATGAACACTGAAGCTTTCTTT.

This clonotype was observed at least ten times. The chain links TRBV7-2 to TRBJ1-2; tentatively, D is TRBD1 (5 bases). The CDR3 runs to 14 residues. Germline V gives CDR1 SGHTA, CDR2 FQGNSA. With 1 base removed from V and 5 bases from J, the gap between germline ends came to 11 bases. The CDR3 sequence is CASSLEYRTYGYTF. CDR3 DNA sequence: TGTGCCAGCAGCTTAGAGTACAGGACGTATGGCTACACCTTC.

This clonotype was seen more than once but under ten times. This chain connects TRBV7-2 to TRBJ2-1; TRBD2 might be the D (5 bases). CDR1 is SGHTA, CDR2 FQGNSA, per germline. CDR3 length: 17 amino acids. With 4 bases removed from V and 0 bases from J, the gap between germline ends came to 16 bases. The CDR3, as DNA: TGTGCCAGCAGCTCCCCCCCGGGAACTAGCTCCTACAATGAGCAGTTCTTC. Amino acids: CASSSPPGTSSYNEQFF.

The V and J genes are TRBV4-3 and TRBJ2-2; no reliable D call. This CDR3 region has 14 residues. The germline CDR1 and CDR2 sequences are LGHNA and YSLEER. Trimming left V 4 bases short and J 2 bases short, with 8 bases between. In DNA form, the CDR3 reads TGCGCCAGCAGCCGGAGAGGAAACACCGGGGAGCTGTTTTTT. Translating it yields CASSRRGNTGELFF.

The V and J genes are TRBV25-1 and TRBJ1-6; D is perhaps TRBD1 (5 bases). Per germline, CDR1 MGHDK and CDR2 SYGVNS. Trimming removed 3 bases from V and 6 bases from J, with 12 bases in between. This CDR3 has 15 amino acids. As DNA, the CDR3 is TGTGCCAGCAGTGACCCGGGGCTTGGTAATTCACCCCTCCACTTT. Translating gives CASSDPGLGNSPLHF.

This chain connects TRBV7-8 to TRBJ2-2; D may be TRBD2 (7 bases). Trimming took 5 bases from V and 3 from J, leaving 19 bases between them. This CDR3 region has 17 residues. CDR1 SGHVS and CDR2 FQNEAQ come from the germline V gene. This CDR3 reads CASSQQRGGSHTGELFF. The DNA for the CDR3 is TGTGCCAGCAGCCAACAAAGGGGGGGTTCGCACACCGGGGAGCTGTTTTTT.

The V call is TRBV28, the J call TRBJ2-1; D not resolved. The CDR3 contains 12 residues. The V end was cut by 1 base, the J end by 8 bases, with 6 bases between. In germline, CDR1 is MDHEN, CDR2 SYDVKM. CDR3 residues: CASSLSAYEQFF. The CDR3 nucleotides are TGTGCCAGCAGTTTATCGGCCTATGAGCAGTTCTTC. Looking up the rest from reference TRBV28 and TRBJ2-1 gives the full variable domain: DVKVTQSSRYLVKRTGEKVFLECVQDMDHENMFWYRQDPGLGLRLIYFSYDVKMKEKGDIPEGYSVSREKKERFSLILESASTNQTSMYLCASSLSAYEQFFGPGTRLTVL.

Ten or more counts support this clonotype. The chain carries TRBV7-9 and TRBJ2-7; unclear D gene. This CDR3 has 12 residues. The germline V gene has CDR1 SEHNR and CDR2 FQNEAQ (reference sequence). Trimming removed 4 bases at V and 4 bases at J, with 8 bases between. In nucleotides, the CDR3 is TGTGCCAGCAGCTCTATTAATTACGAGCAGTACTTC. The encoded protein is CASSSINYEQYF. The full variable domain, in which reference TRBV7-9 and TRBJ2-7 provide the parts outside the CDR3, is DTGVSQNPRHKITKRGQNVTFRCDPISEHNRLYWYRQTLGQGPEFLTYFQNEAQLEKSRLLSDRFSAERPKGSFSTLEIQRTEQGDSAMYLCASSSINYEQYFGPGTRLTVT.

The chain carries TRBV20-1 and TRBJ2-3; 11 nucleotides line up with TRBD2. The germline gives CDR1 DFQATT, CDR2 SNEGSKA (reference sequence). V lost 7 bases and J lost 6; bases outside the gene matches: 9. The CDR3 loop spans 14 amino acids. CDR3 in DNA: TGCAGTGTAGCGGGGGGGCCAATTCCGGATACGCAGTATTTT. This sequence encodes CSVAGGPIPDTQYF.

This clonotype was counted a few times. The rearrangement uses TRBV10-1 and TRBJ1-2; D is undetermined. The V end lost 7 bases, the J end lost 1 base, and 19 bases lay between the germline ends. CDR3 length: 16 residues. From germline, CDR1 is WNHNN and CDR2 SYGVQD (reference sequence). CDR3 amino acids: CASNNFGQTHNYGYTF. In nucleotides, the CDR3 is TGCGCCAGCAACAACTTTGGGCAGACCCATAACTATGGCTACACCTTC.

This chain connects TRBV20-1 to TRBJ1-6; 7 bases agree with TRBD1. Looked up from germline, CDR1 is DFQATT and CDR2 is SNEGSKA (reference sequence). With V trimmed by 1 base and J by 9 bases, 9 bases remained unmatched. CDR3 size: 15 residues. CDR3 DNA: TGCAGTGCTAGAGCGAACAGGGGAGTTGGTTCACCCCTCCACTTT. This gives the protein CSARANRGVGSPLHF.

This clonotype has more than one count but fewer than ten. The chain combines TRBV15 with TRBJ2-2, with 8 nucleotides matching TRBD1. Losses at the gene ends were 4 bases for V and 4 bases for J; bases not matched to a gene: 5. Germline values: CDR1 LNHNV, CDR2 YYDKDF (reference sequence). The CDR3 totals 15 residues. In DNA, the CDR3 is TGTGCCACCAGCAAGGACAGGGAACGCACCGGGGAGCTGTTTTTT. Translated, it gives CATSKDRERTGELFF.

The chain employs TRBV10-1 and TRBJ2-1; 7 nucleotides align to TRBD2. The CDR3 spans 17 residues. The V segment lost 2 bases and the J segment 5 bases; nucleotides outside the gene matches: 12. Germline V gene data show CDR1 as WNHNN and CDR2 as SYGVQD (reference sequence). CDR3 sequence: CASSERKDGGINNEQFF. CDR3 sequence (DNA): TGCGCCAGCAGTGAGAGGAAGGACGGGGGGATTAACAATGAGCAGTTCTTC.

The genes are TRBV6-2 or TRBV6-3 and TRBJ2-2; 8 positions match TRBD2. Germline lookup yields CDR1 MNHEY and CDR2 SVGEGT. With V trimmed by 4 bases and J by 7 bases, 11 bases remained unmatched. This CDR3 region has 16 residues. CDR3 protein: CASSSIIAGRIGELFF. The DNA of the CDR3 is TGTGCCAGCAGTTCCATTATAGCGGGACGTATCGGGGAGCTGTTTTTT.

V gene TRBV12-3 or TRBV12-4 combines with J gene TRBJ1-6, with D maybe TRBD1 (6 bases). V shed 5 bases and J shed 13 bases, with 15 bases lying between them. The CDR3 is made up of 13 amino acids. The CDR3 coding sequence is TGTGCCAGCAGTCCTGGACAGTTTTGGCCCCTCCACTTT. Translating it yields CASSPGQFWPLHF.

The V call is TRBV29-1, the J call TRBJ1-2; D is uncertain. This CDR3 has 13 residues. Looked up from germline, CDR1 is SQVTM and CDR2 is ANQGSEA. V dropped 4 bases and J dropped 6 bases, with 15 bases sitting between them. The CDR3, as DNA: TGCAGCGTTGGGGCAGAGACATCGCATGGCTACACCTTC. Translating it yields CSVGAETSHGYTF.